The table lists the clone carrying this TCR beta chain with a few counts. What it binds is unknown. The data derive from a study of cytomegalovirus exposure and HLA in healthy donors. Findings and limits, study-wide: Three chains tied to CMV proved CMV antigen-specific in vitro. It emerged from a later analysis that several of the most significant clusters appeared to be linked to common viral pathogens. Later work found that TCR association rates differed between HLA loci; DRB1 had the most and HLA-C the fewest.

PCR amplification relied on 60 Vbeta primers (plus 13 Jbeta primers). This table comes from immunoSEQ multiplex PCR, and its TCRdb copy is limited to in-frame clones, with some not included. Of some 110,000 clones detected, 77% appear once; the ten largest clones hold around 13%. This CDR3 is 13 amino acids long. V lost 4 bases and J lost 1, with 7 bases in between. Germline V gene sequence: CDR1 SNHLY, CDR2 FYNNEI. V and J are TRBV2 and TRBJ1-1; D is unresolved. The source material was PBMCs. This receptor was taken from a woman aged 40 to 50 in good health and CMV-seropositive. The CDR3 DNA is TGTGCCAGCAGTGCCCTCCCGAACACTGAAGCTTTCTTT. Translation gives CASSALPNTEAFF.